The rows below give T cell receptor beta chains drawn from one sample of a study of shared clonotypes between healthy human individuals. Clones were read by immunoSEQ multiplex PCR, and TCRdb kept only the in-frame ones, dropping some. Here the sample spans roughly 1.4 million clones, less than 99% being singletons. Input material: naive CD4+ T cells sorted from blood. The origin of the receptors is a man aged 25 to 40 in good health. The conserved cysteine and the conserved F or W are not part of the CDR3 here. Each record gives: J gene, clone size, V gene, D gene, CDR3 protein. The D gene is left open where the match is weak. The size field is filled for only some rows; it gives once, few, many or a size class.

>TRBJ1-2|-|TRBV9|-
ASSVGNRVGAYGYT
>TRBJ2-7|once|TRBV10-1|-
ASSSFGTKYEQY
>TRBJ2-7|-|TRBV11-1|-
ASSLGQIYEQY
>TRBJ2-1|-|TRBV25-1|-
ASASYNEQF
>TRBJ2-4|-|TRBV2|-
ASSGEAKNIQY
>TRBJ1-5|-|TRBV28|-
ASSIGRNQPQH
>TRBJ2-7|-|TRBV4-3|TRBD1
ASSQAHGTGLHEQY
>TRBJ2-6|-|TRBV18|TRBD2
ASSPEFAGGRSGANVLT
>TRBJ2-1|-|TRBV5-4|-
ASSRDSYNEQF
>TRBJ1-3|-|TRBV19|-
ASSIPRRGPSLPSSGNTIY
>TRBJ2-1|-|TRBV5-1|-
ASSLVAVGNNEQF
>TRBJ1-5|once|TRBV7-2|-
ASSFDGSAQPQH
>TRBJ2-5|-|TRBV7-8|TRBD2
ASSLRGSVETQY
>TRBJ1-5|-|TRBV18|-
ASSPGIGADQPQH
>TRBJ2-3|once|TRBV5-5|TRBD2
ASSLGLAITDTQY
>TRBJ2-1|-|TRBV7-2|TRBD2
ASRKAGSSYNEQF
>TRBJ1-1|-|TRBV14|-
ASSLEERTEAF
>TRBJ2-7|once|TRBV18|TRBD2
ASSLGTSGIYEQY
>TRBJ2-2|-|TRBV2|-
ASHRPGDTGELF
>TRBJ2-7|-|TRBV5-4|TRBD2
ASSSPLGRGTYEQY
>TRBJ2-2|-|TRBV28|-
ASSSQFPGELF
>TRBJ2-3|-|TRBV2|-
ASSQGLRGDTQY
>TRBJ1-5|-|TRBV5-6|-
ASSLERGPQH
>TRBJ2-7|once|TRBV5-4|-
ASSLGDFPYEQY
>TRBJ1-1|-|TRBV9|-
ASSVAPQGSEAF
>TRBJ1-1|-|TRBV5-4|-
ASSLGQVNTEAF
>TRBJ1-4|-|TRBV5-5|TRBD1
ASSPGQLNEKLF
>TRBJ2-7|-|TRBV7-2|-
ASSSRQPDEQY
>TRBJ2-7|-|TRBV25-1|-
ASSGPIGREGLYEQY
>TRBJ1-4|-|TRBV19|-
ASSSQSGEKLF
>TRBJ1-5|once|TRBV11-2|-
ASSLDRDDQPQH
>TRBJ2-3|-|TRBV5-6|TRBD2
ASSPTRDYYATDTQY
>TRBJ2-7|-|TRBV2|TRBD1
ASKLQGPSSSEQY
>TRBJ2-2|-|TRBV7-9|-
ASSLSLAGTSGGELF
>TRBJ2-3|-|TRBV5-5|-
ASIPRPASTDTQY
>TRBJ1-5|-|TRBV7-9|TRBD1
ASSRQGANQPQH
>TRBJ2-1|-|TRBV9|TRBD2
ASSVAGGSGHEQF
>TRBJ1-5|-|TRBV9|TRBD1
ASSQGQGLQPQH
>TRBJ2-2|-|TRBV5-4|-
ASNQWGLRTGELF
>TRBJ1-3|-|TRBV9|-
ASSVNSDTIY
>TRBJ2-2|-|TRBV6-5|TRBD1
ASSYGRGRTGELF
>TRBJ2-1|-|TRBV5-1|TRBD1
ASSPGQGDNEQF
>TRBJ2-3|-|TRBV28|-
ASSSSGTGDTQY
>TRBJ2-3|-|TRBV19|-
ASSIFGTSTDTQY
>TRBJ2-1|once|TRBV28|-
ASSPPVGSRLGEQF
>TRBJ1-2|once|TRBV18|-
ASSPGDYGYT
>TRBJ1-1|-|TRBV29-1|-
SVVGRGGTEAF
>TRBJ1-5|-|TRBV29-1|-
SVVFSGGDQPQH
>TRBJ2-7|once|TRBV7-2|-
ASSWKHPSYEQY
>TRBJ2-3|-|TRBV2|-
ASSRQVSDTQY
>TRBJ2-1|-|TRBV29-1|-
SVDSGAYNEQF
>TRBJ2-7|once|TRBV18|TRBD2
GSGRHSYEQY
>TRBJ2-2|-|TRBV7-9|TRBD2
ASSVTSGKNTGELF
>TRBJ2-2|-|TRBV9|-
ASSVGSGYTGELF
>TRBJ1-1|-|TRBV20-1|-
SALGSTEAF
>TRBJ1-2|-|TRBV5-1|-
ASSLGWGYGYT